This note documents a single TCR beta chain sequence. Study processing details: Using reference gene primer amplification, nucleated cell counts were estimated. Repertoires were generated with immunoSEQ multiplex PCR, while TCRdb's copy carries only in-frame clones and drops some. Clone size and V and J calls were adopted from that table, with D and trimming inferred from the DNA. The data show fewer than 200,000 clones, around 83% seen once. Participants' own reports of clinical history determined their cohort assignment. These data belong to a study of blood T cell repertoires in COVID-19. Overall study context: T cells, B-cell-depleted T cells, or PBMCs provided the cDNA or gDNA that served as material.

The CDR3 runs 14 residues. Looked up from germline, CDR1 is SGHDT and CDR2 is YYEEEE. Trimming at V came to 4 bases and at J to 2 bases, leaving 5 bases not matched to a gene. This TCR derives from a woman under 40 who had been exposed to COVID-19. The chain carries TRBV5-6 and TRBJ2-7, with 8 positions matching TRBD1. Source material: PBMCs or T cells enriched from blood (not recorded which). CDR3 coding DNA: TGTGCCAGCAGCATGGGGACAGGCACCTACGAGCAGTACTTC. This codes for CASSMGTGTYEQYF.